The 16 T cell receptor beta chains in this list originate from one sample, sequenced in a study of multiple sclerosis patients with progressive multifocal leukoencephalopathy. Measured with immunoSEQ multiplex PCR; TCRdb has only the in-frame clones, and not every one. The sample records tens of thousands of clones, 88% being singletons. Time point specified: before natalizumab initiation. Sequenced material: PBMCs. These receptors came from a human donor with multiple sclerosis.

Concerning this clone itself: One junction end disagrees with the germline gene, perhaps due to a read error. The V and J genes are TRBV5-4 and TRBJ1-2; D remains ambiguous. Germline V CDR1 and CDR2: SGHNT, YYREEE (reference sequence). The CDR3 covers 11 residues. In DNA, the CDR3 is TGTGCCAGCAGATCTACAAGGGCTTTCGCCTTC. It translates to CASRSTRAFAF.

The CDR3 is CASSLPQGSEAFF. The CDR3 bases are TGTGCCAGCAGCTTACCTCAGGGAAGTGAAGCTTTCTTT. The chain combines TRBV5-4 with TRBJ1-1, with D perhaps TRBD1 (5 bases). Germline V gene sequence: CDR1 SGHNT, CDR2 YYREEE (reference sequence). The CDR3 totals 13 residues. Trimming removed 2 bases from V and 7 bases from J, with 12 bases in between.

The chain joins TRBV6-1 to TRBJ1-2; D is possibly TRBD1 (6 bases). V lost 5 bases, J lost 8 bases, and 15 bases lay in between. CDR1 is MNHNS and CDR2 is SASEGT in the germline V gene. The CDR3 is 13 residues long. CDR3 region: CASSSGRGRGYTF. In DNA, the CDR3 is TGTGCCAGCAGTTCTGGCAGGGGAAGGGGCTACACCTTC.

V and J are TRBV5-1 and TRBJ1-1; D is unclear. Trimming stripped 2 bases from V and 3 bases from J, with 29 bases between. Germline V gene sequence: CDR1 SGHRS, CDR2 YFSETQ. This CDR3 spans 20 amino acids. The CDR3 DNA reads TGCGCCAGCAGCTTTTTTTCTCCGGAGCCTTTATATTCAAAGGACACTGAAGCTTTCTTT. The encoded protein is CASSFFSPEPLYSKDTEAFF.

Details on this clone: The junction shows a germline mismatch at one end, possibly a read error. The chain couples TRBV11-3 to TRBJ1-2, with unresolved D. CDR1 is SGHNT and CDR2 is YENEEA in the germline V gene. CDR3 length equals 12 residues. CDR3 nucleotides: TGTGTCAGCAGCTCAGCGGGTAATGGCTACACCTTC. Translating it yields CVSSSAGNGYTF.

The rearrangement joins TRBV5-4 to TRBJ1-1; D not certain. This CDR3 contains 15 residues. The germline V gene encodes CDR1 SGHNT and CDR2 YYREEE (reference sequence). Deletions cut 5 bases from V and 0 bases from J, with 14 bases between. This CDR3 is CASSLRSNLNTEAFF. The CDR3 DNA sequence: TGTGCCAGCAGTCTCCGTTCCAATTTGAACACTGAAGCTTTCTTT.

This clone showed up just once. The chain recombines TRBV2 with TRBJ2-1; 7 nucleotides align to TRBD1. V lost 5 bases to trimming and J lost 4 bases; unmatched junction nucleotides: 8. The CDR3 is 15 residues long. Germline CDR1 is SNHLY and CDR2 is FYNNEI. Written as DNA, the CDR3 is TGTGCCAGCAGTCGGGACAGTTCCGCTTACAATGAGCAGTTCTTC. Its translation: CASSRDSSAYNEQFF.

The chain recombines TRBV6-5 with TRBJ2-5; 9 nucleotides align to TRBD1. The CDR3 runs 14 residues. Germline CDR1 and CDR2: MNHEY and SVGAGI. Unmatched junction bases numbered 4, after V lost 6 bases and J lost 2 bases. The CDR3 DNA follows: TGTGCCAGCAGACCCGACAGGGGGCAAGAGACCCAGTACTTC. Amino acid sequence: CASRPDRGQETQYF.

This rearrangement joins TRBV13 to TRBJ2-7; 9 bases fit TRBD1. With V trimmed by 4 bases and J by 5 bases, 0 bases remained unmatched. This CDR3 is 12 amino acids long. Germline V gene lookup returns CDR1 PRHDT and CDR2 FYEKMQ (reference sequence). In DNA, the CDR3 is TGTGCCAGCAGCTGGGACAGGGACGAGCAGTACTTC. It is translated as CASSWDRDEQYF.

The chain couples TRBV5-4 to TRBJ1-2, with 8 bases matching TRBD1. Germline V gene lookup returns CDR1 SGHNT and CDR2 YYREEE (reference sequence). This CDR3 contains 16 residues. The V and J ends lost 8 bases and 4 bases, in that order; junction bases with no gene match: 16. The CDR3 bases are TGTGCCAGGAGCGTCATTGGGACAGGTTCTCGCTATGGCTACACCTTC. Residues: CARSVIGTGSRYGYTF.

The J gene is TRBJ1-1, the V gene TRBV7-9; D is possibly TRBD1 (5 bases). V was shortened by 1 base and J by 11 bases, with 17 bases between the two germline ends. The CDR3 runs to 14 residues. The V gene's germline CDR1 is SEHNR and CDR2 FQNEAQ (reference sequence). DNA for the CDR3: TGTGCCAGCAGCTTAGAGTTCGGGGCACCGACCGCTTTCTTT. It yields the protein CASSLEFGAPTAFF.

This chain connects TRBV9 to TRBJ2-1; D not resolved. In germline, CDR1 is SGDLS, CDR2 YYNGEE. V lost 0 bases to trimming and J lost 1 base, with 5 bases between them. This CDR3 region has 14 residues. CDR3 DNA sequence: TGTGCCAGCAGCGTAGGCAGATCCTACAATGAGCAGTTCTTC. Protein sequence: CASSVGRSYNEQFF.

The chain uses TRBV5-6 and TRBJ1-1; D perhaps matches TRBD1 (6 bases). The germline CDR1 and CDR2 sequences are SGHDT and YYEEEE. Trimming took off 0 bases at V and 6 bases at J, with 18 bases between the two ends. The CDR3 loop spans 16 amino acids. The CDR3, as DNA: TGTGCCAGCAGCTTGGCAAGGGAGGGGGTAGTGGCTGAAGCTTTCTTT. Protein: CASSLAREGVVAEAFF.

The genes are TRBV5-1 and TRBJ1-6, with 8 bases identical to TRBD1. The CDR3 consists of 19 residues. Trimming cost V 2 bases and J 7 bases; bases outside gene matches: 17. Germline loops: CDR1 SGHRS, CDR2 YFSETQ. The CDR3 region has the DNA TGCGCCAGCAGCTTTGGACAGGGAGGCCAATGGAGGGCAAATTCACCCCTCCACTTT. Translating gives CASSFGQGGQWRANSPLHF.

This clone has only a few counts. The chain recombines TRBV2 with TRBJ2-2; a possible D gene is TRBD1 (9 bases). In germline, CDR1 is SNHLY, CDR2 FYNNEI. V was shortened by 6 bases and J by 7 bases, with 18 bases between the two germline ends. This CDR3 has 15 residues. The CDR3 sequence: CASRRTGAGGGELFF. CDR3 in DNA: TGTGCCAGCAGGAGGACAGGGGCGGGAGGCGGGGAGCTGTTTTTT.

CDR3 DNA sequence: TGTGCCAGCAGCTGGGACAAGTGGCCCTACGAGCAGTACTTC. Protein: CASSWDKWPYEQYF. The J gene is TRBJ2-7, the V gene TRBV7-8; a weak D match, TRBD1 (6 bases). The V end lost 4 bases, the J end lost 2 bases, and 12 bases lay between the germline ends. CDR3 length: 14 residues. CDR1 is SGHVS and CDR2 is FQNEAQ in the germline V gene.